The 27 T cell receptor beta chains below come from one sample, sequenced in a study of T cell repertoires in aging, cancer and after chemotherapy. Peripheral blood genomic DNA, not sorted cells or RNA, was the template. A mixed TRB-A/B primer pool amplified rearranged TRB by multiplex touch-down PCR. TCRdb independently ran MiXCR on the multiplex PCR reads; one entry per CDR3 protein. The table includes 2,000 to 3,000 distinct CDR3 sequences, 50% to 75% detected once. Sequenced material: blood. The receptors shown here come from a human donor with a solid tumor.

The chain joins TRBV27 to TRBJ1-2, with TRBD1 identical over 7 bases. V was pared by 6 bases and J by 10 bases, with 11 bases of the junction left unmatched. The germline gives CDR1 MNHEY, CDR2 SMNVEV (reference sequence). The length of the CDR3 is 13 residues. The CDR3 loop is CASSWDRQSDYTF. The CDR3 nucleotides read TGTGCCAGCAGCTGGGACAGACAAAGCGACTACACCTTC.

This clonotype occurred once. CDR3 residues: CASNPSVGNTIYF. The CDR3 region has the DNA TGTGCCAGTAATCCTTCAGTCGGAAACACCATATATTTT. The chain employs TRBV19 and TRBJ1-3; no clear D gene. Germline V gene data show CDR1 as LNHDA and CDR2 as SQIVND (reference sequence). This CDR3 comprises 13 residues. V dropped 7 bases and J dropped 4 bases, with 11 bases sitting between them. Drawing the rest from reference TRBV19 and TRBJ1-3, the complete variable domain is DGGITQSPKYLFRKEGQNVTLSCEQNLNHDAMYWYRQDPGQGLRLIYYSQIVNDFQKGDIAEGYSVSREKKESFPLTVTSAQKNPTAFYLCASNPSVGNTIYFGEGSWLTVV.

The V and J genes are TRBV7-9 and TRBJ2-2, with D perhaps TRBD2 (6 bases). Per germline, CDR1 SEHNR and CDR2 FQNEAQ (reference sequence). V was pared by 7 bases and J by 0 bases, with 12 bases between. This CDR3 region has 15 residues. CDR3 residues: CASIRGGANTGELFF. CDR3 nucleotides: TGTGCCAGCATCCGTGGCGGGGCGAACACCGGGGAGCTGTTTTTT.

CDR3 protein: CASSLDSGRGEQYF. The CDR3 DNA reads TGTGCCAGCAGTTTAGATAGCGGGAGGGGGGAGCAGTACTTC. The chain carries TRBV27 and TRBJ2-7; TRBD2 matches at 11 bases. V shed 2 bases and J 7 bases; nucleotides not matched to a gene: 4. CDR1 is MNHEY and CDR2 is SMNVEV in the germline V gene (reference sequence). This CDR3 is 14 amino acids long.

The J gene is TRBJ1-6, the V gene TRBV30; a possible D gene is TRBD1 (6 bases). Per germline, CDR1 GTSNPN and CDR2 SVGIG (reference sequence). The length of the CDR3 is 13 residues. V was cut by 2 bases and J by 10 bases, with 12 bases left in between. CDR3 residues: CAWSPDRLSPLHF. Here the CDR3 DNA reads TGTGCCTGGAGTCCAGACAGGTTATCACCCCTCCACTTT.

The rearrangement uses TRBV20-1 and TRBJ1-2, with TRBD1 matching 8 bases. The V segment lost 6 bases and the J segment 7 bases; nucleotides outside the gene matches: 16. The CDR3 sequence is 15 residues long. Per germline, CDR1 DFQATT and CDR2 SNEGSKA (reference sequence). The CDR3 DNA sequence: TGCAGTGCCAGTTGGGGGGCGAACAGGGGGGGTGGCTACACCTTC. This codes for CSASWGANRGGGYTF.

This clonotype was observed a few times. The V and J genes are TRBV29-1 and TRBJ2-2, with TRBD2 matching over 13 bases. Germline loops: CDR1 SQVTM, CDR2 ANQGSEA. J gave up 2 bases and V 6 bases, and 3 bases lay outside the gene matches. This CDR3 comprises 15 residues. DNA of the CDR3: TGCAGCGTAAGACTAGCGGGGGGTAACACCGGGGAGCTGTTTTTT. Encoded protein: CSVRLAGGNTGELFF.

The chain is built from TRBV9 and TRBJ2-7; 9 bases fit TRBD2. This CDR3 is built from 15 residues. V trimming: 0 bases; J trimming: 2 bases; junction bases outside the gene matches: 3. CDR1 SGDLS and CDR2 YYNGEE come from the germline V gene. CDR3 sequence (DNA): TGTGCCAGCAGCGTAGAAGCGGGAGGCACCTACGAGCAGTACTTC. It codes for CASSVEAGGTYEQYF.

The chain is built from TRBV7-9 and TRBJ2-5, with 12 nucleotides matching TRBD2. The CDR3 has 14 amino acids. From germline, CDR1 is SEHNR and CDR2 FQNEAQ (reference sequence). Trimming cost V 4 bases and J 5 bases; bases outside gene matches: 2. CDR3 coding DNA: TGTGCCAGCAGCTCCGGACTAGCGGGGGAGACCCAGTACTTC. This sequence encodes CASSSGLAGETQYF.

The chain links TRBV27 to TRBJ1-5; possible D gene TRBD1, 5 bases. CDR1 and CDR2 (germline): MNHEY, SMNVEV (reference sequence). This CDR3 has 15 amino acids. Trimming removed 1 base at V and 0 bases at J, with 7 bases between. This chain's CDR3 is CASSLYRNSNQPQHF. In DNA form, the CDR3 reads TGTGCCAGCAGTTTATACAGGAATAGCAATCAGCCCCAGCATTTT.

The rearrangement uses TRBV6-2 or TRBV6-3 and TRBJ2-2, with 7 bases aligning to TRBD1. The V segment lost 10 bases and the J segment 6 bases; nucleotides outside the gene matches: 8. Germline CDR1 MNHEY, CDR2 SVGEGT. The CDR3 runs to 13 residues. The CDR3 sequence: CATRGISSGELFF. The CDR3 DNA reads TGTGCCACCAGGGGGATTTCCTCCGGGGAGCTGTTTTTT.

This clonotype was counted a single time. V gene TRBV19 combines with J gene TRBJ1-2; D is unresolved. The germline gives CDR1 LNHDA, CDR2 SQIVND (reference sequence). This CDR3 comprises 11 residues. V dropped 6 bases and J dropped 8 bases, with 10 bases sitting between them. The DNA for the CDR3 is TGTGCCAGTAGCGTGAGCGGGGGCTACACCTTC. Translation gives CASSVSGGYTF. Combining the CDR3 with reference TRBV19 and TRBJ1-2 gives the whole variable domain DGGITQSPKYLFRKEGQNVTLSCEQNLNHDAMYWYRQDPGQGLRLIYYSQIVNDFQKGDIAEGYSVSREKKESFPLTVTSAQKNPTAFYLCASSVSGGYTFGSGTRLTVV.

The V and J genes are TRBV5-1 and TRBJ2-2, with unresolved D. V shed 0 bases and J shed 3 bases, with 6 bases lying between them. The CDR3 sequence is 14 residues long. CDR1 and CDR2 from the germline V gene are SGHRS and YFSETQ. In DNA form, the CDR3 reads TGCGCCAGCAGCTTGGAGGACCACACCGGGGAGCTGTTTTTT. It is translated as CASSLEDHTGELFF.

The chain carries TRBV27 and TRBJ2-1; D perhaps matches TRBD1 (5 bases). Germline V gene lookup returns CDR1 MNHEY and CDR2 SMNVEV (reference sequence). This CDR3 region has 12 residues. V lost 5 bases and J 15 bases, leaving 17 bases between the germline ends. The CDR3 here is CASSPDSLPMFF. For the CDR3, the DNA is TGTGCCAGCAGTCCCGACAGCCTCCCGATGTTCTTC.

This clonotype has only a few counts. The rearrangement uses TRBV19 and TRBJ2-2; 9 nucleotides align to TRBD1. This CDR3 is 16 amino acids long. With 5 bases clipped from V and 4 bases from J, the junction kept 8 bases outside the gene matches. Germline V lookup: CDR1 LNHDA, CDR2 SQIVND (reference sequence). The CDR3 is CASSHPTGGGTGELFF. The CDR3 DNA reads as TGTGCCAGTAGTCACCCGACAGGGGGGGGCACCGGGGAGCTGTTTTTT.

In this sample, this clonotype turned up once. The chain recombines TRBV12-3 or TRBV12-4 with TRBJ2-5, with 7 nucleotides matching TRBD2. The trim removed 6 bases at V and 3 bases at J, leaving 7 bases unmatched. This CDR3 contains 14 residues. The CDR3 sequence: CASSLHAGEETQYF. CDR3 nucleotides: TGTGCCAGCAGCTTACATGCGGGAGAAGAGACCCAGTACTTC.

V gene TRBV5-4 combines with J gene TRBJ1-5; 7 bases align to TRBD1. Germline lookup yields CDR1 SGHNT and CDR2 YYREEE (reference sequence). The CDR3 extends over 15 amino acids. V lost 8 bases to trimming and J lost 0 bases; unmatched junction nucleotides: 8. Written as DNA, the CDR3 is TGTGCCAGGAGGGGGACAGAACTTAGCAATCAGCCCCAGCATTTT. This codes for CARRGTELSNQPQHF. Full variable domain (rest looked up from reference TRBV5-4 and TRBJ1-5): ETGVTQSPTHLIKTRGQQVTLRCSSQSGHNTVSWYQQALGQGPQFIFQYYREEENGRGNFPPRFSGLQFPNYSSELNVNALELDDSALYLCARRGTELSNQPQHFGDGTRLSIL.

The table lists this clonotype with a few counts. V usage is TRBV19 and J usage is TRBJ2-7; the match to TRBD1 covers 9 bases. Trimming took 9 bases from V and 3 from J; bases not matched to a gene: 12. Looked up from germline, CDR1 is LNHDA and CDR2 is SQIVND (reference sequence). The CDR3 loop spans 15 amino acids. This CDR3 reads CASSSSGTGLYEQYF. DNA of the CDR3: TGTGCCAGCAGTTCCTCCGGGACAGGGCTCTACGAGCAGTACTTC. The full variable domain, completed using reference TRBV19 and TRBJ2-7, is DGGITQSPKYLFRKEGQNVTLSCEQNLNHDAMYWYRQDPGQGLRLIYYSQIVNDFQKGDIAEGYSVSREKKESFPLTVTSAQKNPTAFYLCASSSSGTGLYEQYFGPGTRLTVT.

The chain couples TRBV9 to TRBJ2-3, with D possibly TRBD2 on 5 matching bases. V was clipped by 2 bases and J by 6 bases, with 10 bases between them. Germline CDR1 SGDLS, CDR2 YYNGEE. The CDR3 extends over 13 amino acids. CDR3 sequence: CASSVLARDTQYF. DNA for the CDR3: TGTGCCAGCAGCGTCCTAGCCCGCGATACGCAGTATTTT.

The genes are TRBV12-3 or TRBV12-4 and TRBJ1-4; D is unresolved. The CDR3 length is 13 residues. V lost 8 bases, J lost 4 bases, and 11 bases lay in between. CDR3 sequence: CASWGGLNEKLFF. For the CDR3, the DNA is TGTGCCAGCTGGGGTGGGCTTAATGAAAAACTGTTTTTT.

CDR3: CASSLTGGADGYTF. In DNA form, the CDR3 reads TGTGCCAGCAGCTTAACAGGGGGCGCGGATGGCTACACCTTC. This chain joins TRBV5-4 and TRBJ1-2; 9 bases line up with TRBD1. From germline, CDR1 is SGHNT and CDR2 YYREEE (reference sequence). The CDR3 runs 14 residues. V shed 2 bases, J shed 6 bases, and the junction held 5 bases outside the gene matches.

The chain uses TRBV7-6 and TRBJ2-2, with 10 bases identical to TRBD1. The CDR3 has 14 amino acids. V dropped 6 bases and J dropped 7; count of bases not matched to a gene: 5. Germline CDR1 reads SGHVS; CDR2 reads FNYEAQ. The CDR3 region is CASSRQGADGELFF. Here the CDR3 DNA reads TGTGCCAGCAGTCGACAGGGGGCGGACGGGGAGCTGTTTTTT.

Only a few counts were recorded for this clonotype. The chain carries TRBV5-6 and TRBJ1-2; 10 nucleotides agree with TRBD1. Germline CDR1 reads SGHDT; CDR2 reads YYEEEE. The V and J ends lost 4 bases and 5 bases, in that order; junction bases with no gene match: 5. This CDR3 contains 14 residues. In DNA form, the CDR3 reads TGTGCCAGCAGCATAGACAGGGGGCGTTATGGCTACACCTTC. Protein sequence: CASSIDRGRYGYTF. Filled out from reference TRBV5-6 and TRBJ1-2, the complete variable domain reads DAGVTQSPTHLIKTRGQQVTLRCSPKSGHDTVSWYQQALGQGPQFIFQYYEEEERQRGNFPDRFSGHQFPNYSSELNVNALLLGDSALYLCASSIDRGRYGYTFGSGTRLTVV.

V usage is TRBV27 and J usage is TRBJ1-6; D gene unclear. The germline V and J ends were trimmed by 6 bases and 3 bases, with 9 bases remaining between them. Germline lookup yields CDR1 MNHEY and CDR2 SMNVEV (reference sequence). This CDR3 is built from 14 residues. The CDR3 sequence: CASSQIGYNSPLHF. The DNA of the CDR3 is TGTGCCAGCAGCCAAATAGGCTATAATTCACCCCTCCACTTT.

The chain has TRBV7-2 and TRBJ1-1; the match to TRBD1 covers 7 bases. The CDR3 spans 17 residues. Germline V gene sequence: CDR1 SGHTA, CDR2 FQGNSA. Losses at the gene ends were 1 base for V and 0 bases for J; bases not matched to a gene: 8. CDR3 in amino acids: CASSLGLGGTLNTEAFF. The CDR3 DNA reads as TGTGCCAGCAGCTTAGGCCTAGGGGGCACCCTGAACACTGAAGCTTTCTTT.

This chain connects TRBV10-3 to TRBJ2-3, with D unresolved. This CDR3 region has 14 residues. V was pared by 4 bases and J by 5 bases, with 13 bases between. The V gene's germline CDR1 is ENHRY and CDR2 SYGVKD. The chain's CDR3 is CAISAPGDGDTQYF. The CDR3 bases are TGTGCCATCAGTGCCCCCGGCGATGGAGATACGCAGTATTTT.

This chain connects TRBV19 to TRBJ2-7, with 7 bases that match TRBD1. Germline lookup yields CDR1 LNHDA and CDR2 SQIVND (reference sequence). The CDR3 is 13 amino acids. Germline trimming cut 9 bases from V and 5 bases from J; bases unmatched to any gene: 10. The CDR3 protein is CASLGQVGDEQYF. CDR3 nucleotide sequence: TGTGCCAGCCTCGGACAGGTCGGGGACGAGCAGTACTTC. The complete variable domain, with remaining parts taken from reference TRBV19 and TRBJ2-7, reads DGGITQSPKYLFRKEGQNVTLSCEQNLNHDAMYWYRQDPGQGLRLIYYSQIVNDFQKGDIAEGYSVSREKKESFPLTVTSAQKNPTAFYLCASLGQVGDEQYFGPGTRLTVT.